This TCR beta chain was documented in a study of shared clonotypes between healthy human individuals. About the study: For every donor, three CD4 naive, three CD4 memory, two CD8 naive and one CD8 memory plates were used.

As to this clone: Its antigen is currently unknown.

Germline CDR1 reads SGHDT; CDR2 reads YYEEEE. Between the trimmed V and J ends, which lost 2 bases and 4 bases, there was a span of 15 bases. This CDR3 spans 16 amino acids. Profiling relied on immunoSEQ multiplex PCR, and the TCRdb table lists in-frame clones only, not all of them. The repertoire holds millions of clones, about 95% seen once, with more than 0.95% in the top ten. Terminally differentiated effector memory CD45RA+ cells were excluded by CCR7 positive selection of CD45RO-negative cells. Whole-study findings and limits: Naive subsets, compared against memory subsets, generally had larger estimated richness values. Non-shared clonotypes displayed generation probabilities falling below those of clonotypes present in all four donors. Only blood was sampled; tissue repertoires likely differ.

V usage is TRBV5-6 and J usage is TRBJ2-2, with D perhaps assigned TRBD1 or TRBD2 (6 bases each). The sample comprised naive CD8+ T cells sorted from blood. The TCR comes from a man aged 18 to 30 in good health. CDR3 coding DNA: TGTGCCAGCAGCTTTATGTCTGGGGGGCTCACCGGGGAGCTGTTTTTT. This translates into CASSFMSGGLTGELFF.